This T cell receptor (beta chain) emerged from a study of graft-versus-host responses after intestinal transplantation. Clones were sequenced by immunoSEQ multiplex PCR, and TCRdb holds only the in-frame ones, with some missing. This table has fewer than 45,000 clones, 75% to 95% appearing once. The length of the CDR3 is 17 residues. This sequence originates from a human patient who received an intestinal transplant, so some T cells may come from the graft donor. Sequences were derived from PBMCs, sampled roughly 300 days after intestinal transplant. The chain employs TRBV21-1 and TRBJ2-1; TRBD2 was called by the table and not checked on the DNA. TRBV21-1 corresponds to a pseudogene. The CDR3, as DNA: TGTGCCAGCAGCAAAGCGGTCTGTCGGGAGGTATACAATGAGCAGTTCTTC. This encodes CASSKAVCREVYNEQFF.